This TCR beta chain was observed in a study of T cell changes during pregnancy in multiple sclerosis. This CDR3 region has 14 residues. Germline V lookup: CDR1 SGDLS, CDR2 YYNGEE. V was clipped by 0 bases and J by 4 bases; unmatched bases: 0. TCRdb's copy holds only in-frame clones and misses some; the assay was immunoSEQ multiplex PCR. The repertoire has some 120,000 clones, about 94% of them found once; the top ten carry roughly 6.2%. The receptor's source is a female donor with multiple sclerosis, enrolled in a pregnancy study. The sequences come from peripheral blood, collected before pregnancy. The chain uses TRBV9 and TRBJ1-3, with TRBD1 matching over 8 bases. Here the CDR3 reads CASSVAGGGNTIYF. The CDR3 nucleotides are TGTGCCAGCAGCGTAGCAGGGGGCGGAAACACCATATATTTT.